This T cell receptor beta chain appears in the sequencing data of a study of T cells in Graves' hyperthyroidism and ophthalmopathy. Notes on the study in general: The model's output predicted ophthalmopathy at a median of around 7 months prior to onset. In simple terms, a model built on 13 V-J features told ophthalmopathy apart from stable hyperthyroidism. Within blood appeared most thyroid clonotypes that had expanded above 0.001.

This clonotype appeared many times. The target antigen is unknown. V shed 2 bases and J 4 bases; nucleotides not matched to a gene: 4. The CDR3 runs 14 residues. Authors of the study amplified TCR beta CDR3 regions from RNA transcripts. Researchers ran a first-round RT-PCR on the TCR CDR3 using the HTBI primer set. TCRdb fed the multiplex PCR reads into MiXCR, producing one record per CDR3 protein. The top ten hold under 35% of the sample, which has about 640,000 distinct CDR3 sequences, less than 25% seen once. Ophthalmopathy patients had moderate-to-severe active disease, CAS ≥3, NOSPECS ≥4, and disease duration under 3 months.

This clonotype was obtained from a man aged 30 to 39 with Graves' ophthalmopathy. This chain connects TRBV12-3 or TRBV12-4 to TRBJ1-1; 7 nucleotides align to TRBD1. Input material: blood. CDR3 sequence (DNA): TGTGCCAGCAGTTTATTTGCAGGGGGCACTGAAGCTTTCTTT. This encodes CASSLFAGGTEAFF.